This TCR beta chain stems from a study of OX40 agonist ivuxolimab in advanced cancers. Findings and limits, study-wide: Partly responding patients at 0.1-3.0 mg/kg showed some of the smallest clonal expansion.

CDR1 and CDR2 from the germline V gene are LNHDA and SQIVND (reference sequence). V gave up 5 bases and J gave up 3 bases, with 10 bases separating them. The length of the CDR3 is 13 residues. TCRdb's copy holds only in-frame clones and misses some; the assay was immunoSEQ multiplex PCR. This table holds 50,000 to 70,000 clones, about 85% found once. This clone was recorded a few times. What it recognizes is unknown. The sequence derives from an adult with an advanced solid tumor such as melanoma, head and neck, liver or kidney cancer. The source was CD4+ or CD8+ T cells sorted from blood, collected in a trial of the OX40 agonist ivuxolimab. The chain has TRBV19 and TRBJ1-2; D possibly corresponds to TRBD1 (5 bases). In DNA form, the CDR3 reads TGTGCCAGTAGTCAACGGGGCTACTATGGCTACACCTTC. It specifies CASSQRGYYGYTF.